This T cell receptor (beta chain) was retrieved from a study of blood T cell repertoires in COVID-19. About the research overall: The samples span acute and convalescent COVID-19 from the United States, Italy and Spain. The analysed material was cDNA or gDNA that came from T cells, B-cell-depleted T cells, or PBMCs.

Between the trimmed V and J ends, which lost 0 bases and 10 bases, there was a span of 16 bases. In germline, CDR1 is LGHDT, CDR2 YNNKEL (reference sequence). The CDR3 covers 15 residues. Under the authors' procedure: Counts of nucleated cells, estimated from reference gene primer amplification, were obtained. The protocol was immunoSEQ multiplex PCR, while the TCRdb copy is restricted to in-frame clones and leaves out a portion. From that table come the V and J calls and clone size; the DNA was used to work out D and trimming. The sample has more than 85,000 clones; 75% to 85% are singletons. This chain connects TRBV3-1 (or the pseudogene TRBV3-2) to TRBJ2-1; tentatively, D is TRBD2 (6 bases). The source material was peripheral blood. This receptor was obtained from a woman in her sixties or seventies with acute or convalescent COVID-19. CDR3 loop: CASSQELGTYLEQFF. CDR3 sequence (DNA): TGTGCCAGCAGCCAAGAGTTGGGGACTTACCTAGAGCAGTTCTTC.